This T cell receptor (beta chain) was found in a study of blood T cell repertoires in COVID-19 (dated by TCRdb to 2020 to 2021). A note on the overall study: Samples covering the acute and convalescent phases of COVID-19 were provided by collaborators in the United States, Italy and Spain. The prospective study material was composed of cDNA or gDNA derived from T cells, B-cell-depleted T cells, or PBMCs. Subjects who had been exposed to COVID-19, were actively infected with it, or had recovered from it provided the deeply sampled blood TCRbeta repertoires that made up the dataset. The repertoires were made available in a free public database intended to serve as a resource for research on the immune response to SARS-CoV-2. The samples were drawn from the first 160 participants of the ongoing ImmuneRACE study and from roughly 1,300 subjects provided by 6 global collaborators. A de-identified subject ID, COVID-19 status, age in years and sex were almost always included in the sample metadata. Where HLA class I and class II types were available, the types were taken from metadata supplied by the sample provider, not from assay-based typing. What the authors observed across the whole study: The quantity of clinical and demographic metadata differed by source and by participant and was supplied without curation.

One collaborating source in Seattle enrolled patients while the patients were actively infected and followed the patients over time throughout the course of disease. Each collaborating institution followed its own protocols to collect whole blood in K2EDTA tubes. Collaborator samples were shipped for TCRbeta analysis as frozen whole blood, isolated PBMCs, or DNA extracted from either sample type. About this clone itself: Its antigen is not yet known. Base qualities are not at hand, and no much larger clone is one base apart.

From V the trimming removes 3 bases and from J it removes 4 bases, while the gene matches leave 0 bases of the junction unaccounted for. Reading the germline V gene gives CDR1 SGHDN and CDR2 FVKESK. The CDR3 sequence holds 13 residues, the cysteine and phenylalanine included. CDR3 DNA is the only sequence kept; it has 39 bases, read in frame from the first base. TCRbeta CDR3 regions were amplified from genomic DNA using the immunoSEQ Assay, a bias-controlled multiplex PCR. In the paper's pipeline: The number of nucleated cells in each sample was estimated from the amplification of reference gene primers within the assay. Sequence reads were collapsed and filtered to measure the absolute abundance of every unique TCRbeta CDR3 rearrangement. For each sample, productive Simpson clonality was calculated by taking the square root of Simpson's diversity index across productive rearrangements. The table comes from immuneACCESS by way of TCRdb, which keeps in-frame sequences with V and J called. Part of the clones is missing from these tables; in studies checked, under half for an unresolved V gene and the rest for unknown reasons. V and J calls and clone size are given by that table; D and trimming were obtained from the DNA. The sample table lists about 270,000 clones, approximately 92% of them with a count of one. The top ten clonotypes cover approximately 2.6% of the sample.

The sample comprised peripheral blood. The sequence is built from TRBV14 and TRBJ2-7; 10 junctional bases match TRBD1. This TCR came from a person aged 18-30 years with COVID-19, enrolled during active disease. The sequenced DNA is TGTGCCAGCAGCCAGGACAGGGGGTACGAGCAGTACTTC. Its translation reads: CASSQDRGYEQYF.